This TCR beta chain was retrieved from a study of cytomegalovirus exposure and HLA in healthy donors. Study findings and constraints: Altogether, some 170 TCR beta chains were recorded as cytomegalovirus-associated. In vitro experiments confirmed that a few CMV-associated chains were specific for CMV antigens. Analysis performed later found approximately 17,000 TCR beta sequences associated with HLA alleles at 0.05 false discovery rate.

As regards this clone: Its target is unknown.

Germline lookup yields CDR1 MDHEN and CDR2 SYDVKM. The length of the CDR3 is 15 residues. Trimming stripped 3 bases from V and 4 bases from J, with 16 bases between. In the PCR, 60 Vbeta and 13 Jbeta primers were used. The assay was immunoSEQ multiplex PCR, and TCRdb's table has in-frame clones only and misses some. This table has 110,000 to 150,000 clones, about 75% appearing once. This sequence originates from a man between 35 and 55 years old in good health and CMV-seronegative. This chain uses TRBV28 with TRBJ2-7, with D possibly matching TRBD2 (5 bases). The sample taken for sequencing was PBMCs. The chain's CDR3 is CASSFSDEPLYEQYF. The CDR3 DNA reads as TGTGCCAGCAGTTTTAGCGACGAACCCCTTTACGAGCAGTACTTC.